One and the same sample provided the 7 T cell receptor beta chains below, sequenced in a study of shared clonotypes between healthy human individuals. The table came from immunoSEQ multiplex PCR; TCRdb's copy has only in-frame clones and leaves some out. The sample has 850,000 to 1,200,000 clones; about 75% are singletons. Input material: memory CD4+ T cells sorted from blood. Subset here: CD45RA-negative fraction. Receptors originate from a man younger than 35 in good health.

The chain uses TRBV4-3 and TRBJ2-2; D not resolved. Per the germline V gene, CDR1 is LGHNA and CDR2 is YSLEER. The CDR3 totals 14 residues. V shed 0 bases and J shed 7 bases, with 9 bases lying between them. The CDR3 DNA sequence: TGCGCCAGCAGCCAAGAAGACAATAGCGGGGAGCTGTTTTTT. Its translation is CASSQEDNSGELFF.

The chain couples TRBV29-1 to TRBJ2-1; TRBD2 might be the D (5 bases). V gave up 1 base and J gave up 8 bases, with 9 bases separating them. The germline gives CDR1 SQVTM, CDR2 ANQGSEA. CDR3 length: 12 amino acids. CDR3 coding DNA: TGCAGCGTTGAAGGGGTCGGGGATGAGCAGTTCTTC. This translates into CSVEGVGDEQFF.

This clone was recorded once. The chain joins TRBV6-6 to TRBJ2-1; 9 nucleotides align to TRBD1. This CDR3 comprises 16 residues. Trimming took 2 bases from V and 4 from J; bases not matched to a gene: 6. Germline CDR1 reads MNHNY; CDR2 reads SVGAGI (reference sequence). The CDR3 DNA reads as TGTGCCAGCAGTTACCAACAGGGGGCCCGATACAATGAGCAGTTCTTC. This encodes CASSYQQGARYNEQFF.

This clone has a single count. This chain joins TRBV10-3 and TRBJ1-3, with 10 bases aligning to TRBD1. Losses at the gene ends were 6 bases for V and 2 bases for J; bases not matched to a gene: 4. The germline gives CDR1 ENHRY, CDR2 SYGVKD. This CDR3 is 15 amino acids long. The CDR3 loop is CAIRPTGGAGNTIYF. CDR3 DNA sequence: TGTGCCATCAGGCCGACAGGGGGCGCTGGAAACACCATATATTTT.

The chain joins TRBV5-4 to TRBJ1-1, with a tentative D call TRBD1 (5 bases). V lost 5 bases to trimming and J lost 3 bases, with 14 bases between them. Germline CDR1 is SGHNT and CDR2 is YYREEE (reference sequence). CDR3 length equals 14 residues. CDR3 loop: CASSFPGGDTEAFF. The CDR3 bases are TGTGCCAGCAGTTTCCCGGGGGGGGACACTGAAGCTTTCTTT. The variable domain in full, with the rest retrieved from reference TRBV5-4 and TRBJ1-1, is ETGVTQSPTHLIKTRGQQVTLRCSSQSGHNTVSWYQQALGQGPQFIFQYYREEENGRGNFPPRFSGLQFPNYSSELNVNALELDDSALYLCASSFPGGDTEAFFGQGTRLTVV.

This clone was seen a handful of times. This chain joins TRBV9 and TRBJ1-1, with TRBD1 matching 11 bases. CDR3 length equals 18 residues. In germline, CDR1 is SGDLS, CDR2 YYNGEE. J lost 1 base, V lost 0 bases, and 8 bases had no gene match. CDR3 amino acids: CASSVGGTGGGGNTEAFF. CDR3 bases: TGTGCCAGCAGCGTAGGAGGGACAGGGGGTGGCGGGAACACTGAAGCTTTCTTT.

The chain joins TRBV5-4 to TRBJ2-5, with TRBD1 matching 8 bases. The CDR3 runs to 14 residues. Germline V gives CDR1 SGHNT, CDR2 YYREEE (reference sequence). J was trimmed by 3 bases and V by 0 bases; bases with no gene match: 1. CDR3 region: CASSLGDRKETQYF. The CDR3 region has the DNA TGTGCCAGCAGCTTGGGGGACAGGAAAGAGACCCAGTACTTC.